The sequence of this T cell receptor beta chain was determined in a study of neurological immune-mediated disorders. Whole-study results and caveats: The study found no CDR3 amino acid sequences shared by expanded clones across subjects, suggesting private repertoires in all groups.

J lost 2 bases, V lost 4 bases, and 2 bases had no gene match. This CDR3 is 14 amino acids long. The germline CDR1 and CDR2 sequences are LNHDA and SQIVND (reference sequence). Of note for this clonotype: Its antigen is still unknown.

It was by 5'RACE with 10-nucleotide random UMIs that the cDNA was made. TCRdb fed the 5' RACE reads into MiXCR, producing one record per CDR3 protein. The data show tens of thousands of distinct CDR3 sequences, approximately 10% seen once. The source of this sequence is a middle-aged man in good health. The chain carries TRBV19 and TRBJ2-1, with 7 bases aligning to TRBD1. What was sequenced was PBMCs. CDR3 residues: CASSRQGAYNEQFF. The CDR3 bases are TGTGCCAGTAGTAGGCAGGGGGCCTACAATGAGCAGTTCTTC.